One and the same sample provided the 13 T cell receptor beta chains below, sequenced in a study of T cells in Graves' hyperthyroidism and ophthalmopathy. Regions amplified from RNA transcripts were the TCR beta CDR3 regions. HTBI primers were the set used in a first-round RT-PCR of the TCR CDR3. TCRdb passed the multiplex PCR reads through MiXCR, listing each CDR3 protein once. Here the sample spans hundreds of thousands of distinct CDR3 sequences, roughly 20% being singletons. The material sequenced was blood. The source of these receptors is a man aged 25 to 40 with Graves' ophthalmopathy.

This clonotype has a count of ten or more. The chain uses TRBV7-3 and TRBJ2-1; weak D call: TRBD2 (5 bases). This CDR3 spans 16 amino acids. Trimming cost V 0 bases and J 0 bases, with 9 bases left between them. The germline V gene encodes CDR1 SGHTA and CDR2 FQGTGA. Here the CDR3 DNA reads TGTGCCAGCAGCTTAACGGGTGGGAGCTCCTACAATGAGCAGTTCTTC. Its translation is CASSLTGGSSYNEQFF.

The chain links TRBV5-6 to TRBJ2-4; D ambiguous. Trimming pared 3 bases from V and 0 bases from J, leaving 13 bases between. From germline, CDR1 is SGHDT and CDR2 YYEEEE. CDR3 size: 16 residues. CDR3 coding DNA: TGTGCCAGCAGCTGGCAACAGACACTAGCCAAAAACATTCAGTACTTC. Translated, it gives CASSWQQTLAKNIQYF. Filled out from reference TRBV5-6 and TRBJ2-4, the complete variable domain reads DAGVTQSPTHLIKTRGQQVTLRCSPKSGHDTVSWYQQALGQGPQFIFQYYEEEERQRGNFPDRFSGHQFPNYSSELNVNALLLGDSALYLCASSWQQTLAKNIQYFGAGTRLSVL.

This clonotype was seen more than once but under ten times. The chain has TRBV14 and TRBJ1-4; TRBD1 might be the D (6 bases). The CDR3 is 14 residues long. CDR1 is SGHDN and CDR2 is FVKESK in the germline V gene. V lost 2 bases and J lost 7, with 11 bases in between. As DNA, the CDR3 is TGTGCCAGCAGCCAACGGGGGCGCGGTGAAAAACTGTTTTTT. Translating gives CASSQRGRGEKLFF.

This clonotype has a count of ten or more. V is TRBV6-1 and J is TRBJ1-6, with D perhaps TRBD1 (6 bases). The CDR3 spans 18 residues. Between the trimmed V and J ends, which lost 6 bases and 11 bases, there was a span of 29 bases. Germline CDR1 is MNHNS and CDR2 is SASEGT. CDR3 sequence reads: CASSLKGGLLGGAAPLHF. The CDR3 DNA is TGTGCCAGCAGCCTTAAGGGTGGGCTTTTGGGGGGCGCGGCACCCCTCCACTTT.

The rearrangement links TRBV12-3 or TRBV12-4 to TRBJ2-3; no firm D call. Between the trimmed V and J ends, which lost 0 bases and 1 base, there was a span of 11 bases. The CDR3 totals 16 residues. Here the CDR3 reads CASSLARTVGTDTQYF. As DNA, the CDR3 is TGTGCCAGCAGTTTAGCCCGGACCGTGGGCACAGATACGCAGTATTTT.

This clonotype was found many times. This chain links TRBV18 with TRBJ2-1; 14 bases are shared with TRBD2. The junction had 9 bases not matched to a gene; V was cut back by 5 bases and J by 9 bases. The V gene's germline CDR1 is KGHSH and CDR2 LQKENI. The CDR3 length is 16 residues. The CDR3 sequence is CASSVGAGTSGSEQFF. CDR3 bases: TGTGCCAGCTCAGTCGGGGCAGGGACTAGCGGGAGTGAGCAGTTCTTC.

The sample holds many counts of this clonotype. The V gene is TRBV11-2, the J gene TRBJ2-5, with 12 nucleotides matching TRBD1. V was clipped by 5 bases and J by 12 bases; unmatched bases: 7. Germline V lookup: CDR1 SGHAT, CDR2 FQNNGV. This CDR3 comprises 13 residues. CDR3 protein: CASSPGTGGAEYF. The CDR3 DNA follows: TGTGCCAGCAGCCCCGGGACAGGGGGCGCGGAGTACTTC.

V gene TRBV6-5 combines with J gene TRBJ2-7, with TRBD1 matching 9 bases. This CDR3 has 15 amino acids. V lost 0 bases to trimming and J lost 6 bases; unmatched junction nucleotides: 6. In germline, CDR1 is MNHEY, CDR2 SVGAGI. CDR3 residues: CASSYSGTGKLEQYF. In DNA, the CDR3 is TGTGCCAGCAGTTACTCCGGGACAGGGAAGCTCGAGCAGTACTTC.

A few counts support this clonotype. In nucleotides, the CDR3 is TGTGCCAGCAGTTTAGAAAGGACTTCACCCCTCCACTTT. Its translation: CASSLERTSPLHF. The chain combines TRBV28 with TRBJ1-6; D gene ambiguous. V lost 2 bases to trimming and J lost 9 bases, with 8 bases between them. Germline CDR1 reads MDHEN; CDR2 reads SYDVKM. The CDR3 length is 13 residues.

The CDR3 is CASSLQLAGGVYNEQFF. CDR3 bases: TGCGCCAGCAGCCTCCAACTAGCGGGAGGAGTTTACAATGAGCAGTTCTTC. The gene calls are TRBV5-1 and TRBJ2-1; 12 bases agree with TRBD2. The V gene end was trimmed by 4 bases and the J gene end by 4 bases; junction bases not matched to a gene: 9. Germline values: CDR1 SGHRS, CDR2 YFSETQ. CDR3 length: 17 residues. The entire variable domain, with the rest obtained from reference TRBV5-1 and TRBJ2-1, is as follows: KAGVTQTPRYLIKTRGQQVTLSCSPISGHRSVSWYQQTPGQGLQFLFEYFSETQRNKGNFPGRFSGRQFSNSRSEMNVSTLELGDSALYLCASSLQLAGGVYNEQFFGPGTRLTVL.

This clonotype was found many times. V is TRBV27 and J is TRBJ1-1; no clear D gene. The CDR3 totals 13 residues. Per the germline V gene, CDR1 is MNHEY and CDR2 is SMNVEV (reference sequence). Trimming pared 3 bases from V and 5 bases from J, leaving 10 bases between. CDR3 residues: CASSFPSSTEAFF. The CDR3 region has the DNA TGTGCCAGCAGTTTCCCCTCCAGTACTGAAGCTTTCTTT.

A few counts support this clonotype. The chain employs TRBV28 and TRBJ2-2, with 11 bases that match TRBD2. The junction had 8 bases not matched to a gene; V was cut back by 5 bases and J by 6 bases. The CDR3 runs to 16 residues. Germline V gene data show CDR1 as MDHEN and CDR2 as SYDVKM. The CDR3 here is CASSLGLAGPSGELFF. The CDR3 bases are TGTGCCAGCAGTCTCGGACTAGCGGGCCCATCCGGGGAGCTGTTTTTT. Full variable domain (missing parts from reference TRBV28 and TRBJ2-2): DVKVTQSSRYLVKRTGEKVFLECVQDMDHENMFWYRQDPGLGLRLIYFSYDVKMKEKGDIPEGYSVSREKKERFSLILESASTNQTSMYLCASSLGLAGPSGELFFGEGSRLTVL.

The J gene is TRBJ2-7, the V gene TRBV29-1, with 7 bases that match TRBD2. The germline V gene encodes CDR1 SQVTM and CDR2 ANQGSEA. J gave up 4 bases and V 8 bases, and 14 bases lay outside the gene matches. The CDR3 is 14 amino acids. CDR3 nucleotides: TGCAGCATTTCCCCCGGCGGGAGTTGGTACGAGCAGTACTTC. It codes for CSISPGGSWYEQYF.